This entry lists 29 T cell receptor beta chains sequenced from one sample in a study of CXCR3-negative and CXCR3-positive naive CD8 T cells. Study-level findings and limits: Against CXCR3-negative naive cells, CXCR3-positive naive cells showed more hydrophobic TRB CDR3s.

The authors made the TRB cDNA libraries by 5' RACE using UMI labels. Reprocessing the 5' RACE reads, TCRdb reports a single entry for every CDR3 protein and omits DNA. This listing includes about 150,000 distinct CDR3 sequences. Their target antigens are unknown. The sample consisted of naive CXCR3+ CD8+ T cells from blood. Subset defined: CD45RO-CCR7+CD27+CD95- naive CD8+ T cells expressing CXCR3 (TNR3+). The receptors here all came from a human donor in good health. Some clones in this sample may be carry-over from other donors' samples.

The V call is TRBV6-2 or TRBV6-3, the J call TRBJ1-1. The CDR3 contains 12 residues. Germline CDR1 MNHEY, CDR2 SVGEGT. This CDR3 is CASSLENTEAFF.

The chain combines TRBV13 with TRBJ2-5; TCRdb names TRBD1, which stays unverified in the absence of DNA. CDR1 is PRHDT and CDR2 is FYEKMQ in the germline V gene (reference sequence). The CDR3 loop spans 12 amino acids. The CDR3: CASRGDTKTQYF.

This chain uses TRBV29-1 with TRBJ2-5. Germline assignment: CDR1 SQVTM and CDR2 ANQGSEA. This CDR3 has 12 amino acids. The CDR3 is CSVETFQETQYF.

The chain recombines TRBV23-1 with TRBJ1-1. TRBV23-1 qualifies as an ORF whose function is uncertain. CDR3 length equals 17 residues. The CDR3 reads CASSRWGWRGYSTEAFF.

CDR3 amino acids: CASSLYGTVITGELFF. The chain couples TRBV27 to TRBJ2-2; TCRdb lists TRBD1, though no DNA is available to test this call. The CDR3 is made up of 16 amino acids. Germline-derived CDR1 and CDR2 are MNHEY and SMNVEV (reference sequence).

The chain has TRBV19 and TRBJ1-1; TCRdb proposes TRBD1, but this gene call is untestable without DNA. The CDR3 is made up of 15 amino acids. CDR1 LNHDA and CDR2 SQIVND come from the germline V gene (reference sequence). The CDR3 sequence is CASNLGGQMNTEAFF.

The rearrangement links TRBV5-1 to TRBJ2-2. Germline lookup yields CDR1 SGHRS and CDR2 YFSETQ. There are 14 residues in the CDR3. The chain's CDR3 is CASLGTMNTGELFF.

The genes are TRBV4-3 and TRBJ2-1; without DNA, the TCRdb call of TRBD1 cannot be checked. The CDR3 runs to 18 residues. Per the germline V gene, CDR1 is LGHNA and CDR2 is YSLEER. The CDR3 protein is CASSQDLAGASSYNEQFF.

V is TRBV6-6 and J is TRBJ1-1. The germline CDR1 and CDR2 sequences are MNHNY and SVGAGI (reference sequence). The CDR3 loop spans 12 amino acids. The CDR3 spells CVARDLSPEAFF.

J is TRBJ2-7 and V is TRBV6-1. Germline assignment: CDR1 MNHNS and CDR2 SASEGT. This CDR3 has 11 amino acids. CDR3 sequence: CASRQSWEQYF.

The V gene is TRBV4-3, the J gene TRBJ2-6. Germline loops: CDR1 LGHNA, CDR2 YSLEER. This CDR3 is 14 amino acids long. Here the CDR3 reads CASSQDGGANVLTF.

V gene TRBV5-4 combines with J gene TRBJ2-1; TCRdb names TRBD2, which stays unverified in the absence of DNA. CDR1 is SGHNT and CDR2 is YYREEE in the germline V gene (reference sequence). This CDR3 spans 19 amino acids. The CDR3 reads CASSLFPPSGMSSYNEQFF.

This chain's CDR3 is CATSTSGDEQYF. This chain links TRBV15 with TRBJ2-7. This CDR3 has 12 amino acids. Germline CDR1 LNHNV, CDR2 YYDKDF (reference sequence).

CDR3 in amino acids: CASSGGGGAVNEQFF. The rearrangement joins TRBV6-4 to TRBJ2-1; TCRdb's D call of TRBD2 is untestable without DNA. CDR3 length equals 15 residues. Germline CDR1 and CDR2: MRHNA and SNTAGT.

Here the CDR3 reads CASSFLQGDQPQHF. This chain uses TRBV28 with TRBJ1-5; TCRdb's D call, TRBD1, is unchecked because there is no DNA. There are 14 residues in the CDR3. The germline gives CDR1 MDHEN, CDR2 SYDVKM. The variable domain in full, completed from reference TRBV28 and TRBJ1-5, reads DVKVTQSSRYLVKRTGEKVFLECVQDMDHENMFWYRQDPGLGLRLIYFSYDVKMKEKGDIPEGYSVSREKKERFSLILESASTNQTSMYLCASSFLQGDQPQHFGDGTRLSIL.

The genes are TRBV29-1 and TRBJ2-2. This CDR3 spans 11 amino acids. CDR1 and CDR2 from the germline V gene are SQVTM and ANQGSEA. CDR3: CSVGNTGELFF.

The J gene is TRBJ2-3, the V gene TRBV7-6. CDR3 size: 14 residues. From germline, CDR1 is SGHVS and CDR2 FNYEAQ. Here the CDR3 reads CASSQNPTTDTQYF.

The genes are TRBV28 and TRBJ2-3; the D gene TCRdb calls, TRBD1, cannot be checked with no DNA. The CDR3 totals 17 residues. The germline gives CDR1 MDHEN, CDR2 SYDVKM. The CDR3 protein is CASSVHQGFGFTDTQYF.

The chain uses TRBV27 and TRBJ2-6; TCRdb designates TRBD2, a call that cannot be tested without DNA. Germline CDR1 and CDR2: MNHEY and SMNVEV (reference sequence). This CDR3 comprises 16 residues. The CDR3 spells CASSLMLGPGANVLTF.

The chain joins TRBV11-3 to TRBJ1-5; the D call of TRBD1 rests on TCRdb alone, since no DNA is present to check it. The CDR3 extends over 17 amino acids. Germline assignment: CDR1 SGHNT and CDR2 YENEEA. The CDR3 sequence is CASSSGTGGDGNQPQHF.

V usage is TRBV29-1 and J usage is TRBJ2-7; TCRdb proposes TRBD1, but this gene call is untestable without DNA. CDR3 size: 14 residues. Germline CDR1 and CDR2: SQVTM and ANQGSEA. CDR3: CSVEPVDGTYEQYF.

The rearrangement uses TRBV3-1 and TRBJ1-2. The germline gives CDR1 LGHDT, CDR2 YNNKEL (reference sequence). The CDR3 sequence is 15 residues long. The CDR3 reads CASSPFVTANYGYTF.

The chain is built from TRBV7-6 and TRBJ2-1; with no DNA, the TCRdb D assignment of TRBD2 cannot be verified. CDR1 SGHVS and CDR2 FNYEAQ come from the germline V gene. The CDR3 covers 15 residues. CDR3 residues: CASSYGGGAPYEQFF.

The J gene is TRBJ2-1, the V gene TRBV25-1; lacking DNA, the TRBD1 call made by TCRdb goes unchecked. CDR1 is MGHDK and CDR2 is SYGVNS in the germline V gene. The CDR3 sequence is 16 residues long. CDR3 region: CASSEWGGGAGSEQFF.

CDR3 in amino acids: CASSKWGSSSYEQYF. J is TRBJ2-7 and V is TRBV19; TCRdb names TRBD1, which stays unverified in the absence of DNA. CDR1 and CDR2 from the germline V gene are LNHDA and SQIVND (reference sequence). This CDR3 has 15 residues.

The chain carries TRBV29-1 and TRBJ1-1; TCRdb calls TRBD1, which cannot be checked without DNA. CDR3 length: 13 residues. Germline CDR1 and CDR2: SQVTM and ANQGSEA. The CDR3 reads CSAGQTMNTEAFF. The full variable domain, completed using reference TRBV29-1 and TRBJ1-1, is SAVISQKPSRDICQRGTSLTIQCQVDSQVTMMFWYRQQPGQSLTLIATANQGSEATYESGFVIDKFPISRPNLTFSTLTVSNMSPEDSSIYLCSAGQTMNTEAFFGQGTRLTVV.

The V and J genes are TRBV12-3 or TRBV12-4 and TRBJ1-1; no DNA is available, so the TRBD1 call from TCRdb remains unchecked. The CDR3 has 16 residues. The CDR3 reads CASSLVPLDRDTEAFF.

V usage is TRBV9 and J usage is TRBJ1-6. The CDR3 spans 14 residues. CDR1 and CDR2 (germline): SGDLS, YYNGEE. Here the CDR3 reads CASSAGTFNSPLHF.

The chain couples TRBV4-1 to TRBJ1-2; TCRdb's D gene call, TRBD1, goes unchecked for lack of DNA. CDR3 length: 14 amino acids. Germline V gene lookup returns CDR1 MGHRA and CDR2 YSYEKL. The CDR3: CASIGQSYTEGYTF.